Given below is one T cell receptor beta chain in context. Its antigen is not known. These data belong to a study of cytomegalovirus exposure and HLA in healthy donors. Researchers ran the PCR with 60 Vbeta and 13 Jbeta primers. Measured with immunoSEQ multiplex PCR; TCRdb has only the in-frame clones, and not every one. This sample lists about 200,000 clones; its ten largest clones have 6.5%. General study results and limits: Compared with the approximately 700-donor mean, an Asian-associated ancestry cluster reportedly had fewer N-insertions, according to a later analysis.

The germline V gene encodes CDR1 MDHEN and CDR2 SYDVKM. There are 14 residues in the CDR3. V was pared by 4 bases and J by 3 bases, with 13 bases between. This TCR was sampled from a man in his thirties or forties in good health and CMV-seronegative. V usage is TRBV28 and J usage is TRBJ2-7; D not certain. Input material: PBMCs. The DNA for the CDR3 is TGTGCCAGCAGTTCCCCTCTGGGCCGCTACGAGCAGTACTTC. Translating it yields CASSSPLGRYEQYF.